The 11 T cell receptor beta chains below were found in one sample sequenced in a study of blood T cell repertoires in COVID-19 (dated by TCRdb to the early 2020s). Library prep was done by the immunoSEQ multiplex PCR assay. TCRdb mirrors the immuneACCESS table, restricted to in-frame sequences. Some clones are absent from its copies; in checked studies, under half trace to an unresolved V gene, and the reason for the others is unknown. Counted in this sample were over 250,000 clones; 83% of them appeared once. The top ten hold over 8.5% of the sample. The sequencing sample was made of peripheral blood. All receptors come from a woman aged 45-65 years who had recovered from COVID-19.

The chain couples TRBV18 to TRBJ1-5; no firm D call. Germline assignment: CDR1 KGHSH and CDR2 LQKENI. Trimming removed 7 bases at V and 0 bases at J, with 7 bases between. The CDR3 extends over 13 amino acids. Here the CDR3 reads CASLADSNQPQHF. In DNA form, the CDR3 reads TGTGCCAGCTTGGCAGATAGCAATCAGCCCCAGCATTTT.

This chain joins TRBV7-8 and TRBJ1-3, with D tentatively TRBD1 (5 bases). Trimming left V 1 base short and J 3 bases short, with 13 bases between. This CDR3 has 16 amino acids. Germline CDR1 is SGHVS and CDR2 is FQNEAQ. CDR3 sequence (DNA): TGTGCCAGCAGCTTAGTTGCAGGGTGGGGTGGAAACACCATATATTTT. Translating it yields CASSLVAGWGGNTIYF.

The chain joins TRBV6-1 to TRBJ2-1; TRBD1 matches at 9 bases. CDR3 length equals 15 residues. Germline V lookup: CDR1 MNHNS, CDR2 SASEGT. The J segment lost 7 bases and the V segment lost 6 bases, leaving 10 bases of the junction unmatched. CDR3 coding DNA: TGTGCCAGCAGGGATACGGGACAGGGTATGAATGAGCAGTTCTTC. Protein sequence: CASRDTGQGMNEQFF.

This clone was detected once. V is TRBV29-1 and J is TRBJ1-4; D unresolved. Looked up from germline, CDR1 is SQVTM and CDR2 is ANQGSEA. Trimming removed 7 bases from V and 0 bases from J, with 9 bases in between. This CDR3 is 13 amino acids long. The chain's CDR3 is CSASRTTNEKLFF. The CDR3 DNA is TGCAGCGCTAGCCGGACAACTAATGAAAAACTGTTTTTT.

V and J are TRBV27 and TRBJ2-7; 8 nucleotides line up with TRBD1. The CDR3 runs to 16 residues. J lost 6 bases, V lost 0 bases, and 10 bases had no gene match. Germline V CDR1 and CDR2: MNHEY, SMNVEV (reference sequence). CDR3 coding DNA: TGTGCCAGCAGTTTATCGTGGACAGGGCAGGAGGCCGAGCAGTACTTC. It codes for CASSLSWTGQEAEQYF.

The rearrangement uses TRBV27 and TRBJ1-6; 8 positions match TRBD1. The CDR3 is 13 residues long. Looked up from germline, CDR1 is MNHEY and CDR2 is SMNVEV (reference sequence). Trimming at V came to 7 bases and at J to 9 bases, leaving 5 bases not matched to a gene. CDR3 loop: CASTGGSSSPLHF. CDR3 nucleotides: TGTGCCAGCACAGGGGGCTCTAGTTCACCCCTCCACTTT.

The V gene is TRBV13, the J gene TRBJ1-4; D is unclear. The length of the CDR3 is 14 residues. Germline loops: CDR1 PRHDT, CDR2 FYEKMQ (reference sequence). The V and J ends lost 0 bases and 7 bases respectively, with 9 bases between them. This chain's CDR3 is CASSLGEIGEKLFF. CDR3 nucleotide sequence: TGTGCCAGCAGCTTAGGGGAGATTGGTGAAAAACTGTTTTTT.

The J gene is TRBJ2-7, the V gene TRBV12-5; D is unclear. Germline V gene data show CDR1 as LGHNT and CDR2 as FRNRAP. The CDR3 consists of 14 residues. V shed 5 bases and J shed 0 bases, with 11 bases lying between them. CDR3 region: CASGPVAFSYEQYF. As DNA, the CDR3 is TGTGCTAGTGGTCCAGTAGCCTTCTCCTACGAGCAGTACTTC.

The chain employs TRBV4-2 and TRBJ2-1, with 8 bases fitting TRBD2. The CDR3 is made up of 17 amino acids. The ends lost 4 bases at V and 8 bases at J; junction bases unmatched: 16. Germline CDR1 is LGHNA and CDR2 is YNFKEQ. CDR3 coding DNA: TGTGCCAGCAGCCTCCAGGCCGGGACTAGTAATATCCATGAGCAGTTCTTC. Its protein is CASSLQAGTSNIHEQFF.

In its sample, this clone was seen once. V usage is TRBV19 and J usage is TRBJ2-3; tentatively, D is TRBD1 (5 bases). Trimming removed 7 bases from V and 4 bases from J, with 15 bases in between. CDR1 and CDR2 (germline): LNHDA, SQIVND (reference sequence). This CDR3 is 14 amino acids long. CDR3 sequence (DNA): TGTGCCAGTACCACTGGGGCTGGGGCAGATACGCAGTATTTT. As protein: CASTTGAGADTQYF.

V and J are TRBV19 and TRBJ1-4; D gene uncertain. With 1 base removed from V and 7 bases from J, the gap between germline ends came to 10 bases. Germline V gene sequence: CDR1 LNHDA, CDR2 SQIVND (reference sequence). The CDR3 has 14 amino acids. In nucleotides, the CDR3 is TGTGCCAGTAGTATAGGGCGGAGGGCTGAAAAACTGTTTTTT. Encoded protein: CASSIGRRAEKLFF.